This TCR beta chain was captured in a study of control samples from healthy donors and cancer patients. Method: immunoSEQ multiplex PCR; TCRdb's copy keeps in-frame clones and lacks some. This sample has fewer than 200,000 clones, with 85% to 95% found just once. V gave up 6 bases and J gave up 9 bases; unmatched junction bases: 5. The CDR3 sequence is 14 residues long. Germline V gene lookup returns CDR1 MNHEY and CDR2 SVGAGI. The source of this sequence is a woman aged 60 to 75 in good health. The sequenced sample was blood. V is TRBV6-5 and J is TRBJ1-6; TRBD1 matches 10 bases. In DNA, the CDR3 is TGTGCCAGCAGGCCGGGACAGGGGATTTCACCCCTCCACTTT. Amino acid sequence: CASRPGQGISPLHF.